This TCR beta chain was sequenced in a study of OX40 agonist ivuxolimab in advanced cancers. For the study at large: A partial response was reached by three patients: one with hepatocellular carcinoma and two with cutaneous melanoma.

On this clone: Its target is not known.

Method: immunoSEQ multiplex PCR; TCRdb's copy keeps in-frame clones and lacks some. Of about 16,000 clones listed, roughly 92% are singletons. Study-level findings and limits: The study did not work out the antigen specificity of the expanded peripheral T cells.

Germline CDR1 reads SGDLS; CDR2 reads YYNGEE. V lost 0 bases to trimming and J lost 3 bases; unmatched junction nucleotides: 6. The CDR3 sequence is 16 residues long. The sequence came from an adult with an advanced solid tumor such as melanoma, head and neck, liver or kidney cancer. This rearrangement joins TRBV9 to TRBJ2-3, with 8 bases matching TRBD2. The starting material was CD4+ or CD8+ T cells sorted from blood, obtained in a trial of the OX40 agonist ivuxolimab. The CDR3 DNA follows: TGTGCCAGCAGCGTAGAGGCCAGCGGGAGTACAGATACGCAGTATTTT. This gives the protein CASSVEASGSTDTQYF.